The sequence of this T cell receptor beta chain was determined in a study of cytomegalovirus exposure and HLA in healthy donors. Study-wide results and limits: According to an earlier analysis, most TCR beta V segments yielded productive rearrangements about 87% or about 30% of the time. According to reports, the classifier identified cytomegalovirus status with high specificity and sensitivity.

As for the donors, each was a healthy bone marrow donor. PCR was performed using 60 Vbeta and 13 Jbeta primers. The protocol was immunoSEQ multiplex PCR, while the TCRdb copy is restricted to in-frame clones and leaves out a portion. The data hold some 140,000 clones, with approximately 80% observed a single time. In regard to this clone: Its antigen is as yet unknown.

Germline CDR1 MNHNY, CDR2 SVGAGI (reference sequence). V lost 4 bases to trimming and J lost 5 bases, with 8 bases between them. This CDR3 is built from 12 residues. The sequenced material came from PBMCs. This receptor was taken from a male donor in good health and CMV-seropositive. The chain is built from TRBV6-6 and TRBJ2-5; D call uncertain. The CDR3, as DNA: TGTGCCAGCAGTTTTCAGAGGGAGACCCAGTACTTC. Its protein is CASSFQRETQYF.